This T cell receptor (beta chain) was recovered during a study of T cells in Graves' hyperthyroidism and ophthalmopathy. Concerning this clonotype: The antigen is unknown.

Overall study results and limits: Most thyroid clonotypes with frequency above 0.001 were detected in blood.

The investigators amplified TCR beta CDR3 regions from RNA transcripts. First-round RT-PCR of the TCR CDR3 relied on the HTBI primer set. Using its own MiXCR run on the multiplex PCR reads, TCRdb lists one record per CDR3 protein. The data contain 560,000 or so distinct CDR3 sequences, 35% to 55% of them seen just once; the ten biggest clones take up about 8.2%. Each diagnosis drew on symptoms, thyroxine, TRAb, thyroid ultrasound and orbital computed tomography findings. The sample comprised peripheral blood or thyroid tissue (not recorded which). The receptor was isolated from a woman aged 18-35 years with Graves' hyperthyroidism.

The CDR3: CASSFGDGNQPQHF. Written as DNA, the CDR3 is TGTGCCAGCAGCTTTGGGGATGGCAATCAGCCCCAGCATTTT. V is TRBV7-8 and J is TRBJ1-5; D gene unclear. Germline assignment: CDR1 SGHVS and CDR2 FQNEAQ. Trimming removed 3 bases from V and 2 bases from J, with 8 bases in between. This CDR3 has 14 amino acids.